These T cell receptor beta chains were read from a single sample in a study of blood T cell repertoires in COVID-19. Libraries were prepared by immunoSEQ multiplex PCR; TCRdb keeps only in-frame clonotypes and omits some of them. The sample carries under 95,000 clones, around nine tenths recorded once. Sequencing used peripheral blood. These receptor sequences come from a woman aged 80 or over with acute or convalescent COVID-19. CDR3s include the opening cysteine and the closing phenylalanine or tryptophan. A D gene is named only where the DNA matches it firmly. Size is stated for part of the rows, as once, few or many counts, or as a class when the clone is expanded.

d_gene	abundance	v_gene	j_gene	len	CDR3nt	CDR3aa
TRBD2	few	TRBV7-2	TRBJ2-7	15	TGTGCCAGCAGGACCACACTAGCGGGCGATTACGAGCAGTACTTC	CASRTTLAGDYEQYF
TRBD1	once	TRBV10-2	TRBJ1-6	14	TGCGCCAGCAGTGAAACAGGGGGTGATTCACCCCTCCACTTT	CASSETGGDSPLHF
TRBD2	NA	TRBV5-1	TRBJ2-3	15	TGCGCCAGCAGCTTCCGGGACTACTCCACAGATACGCAGTATTTT	CASSFRDYSTDTQYF
NA	NA	TRBV11-2	TRBJ2-7	10	TGTGCCAGCAGCACGGGGGATCCGTACTTC	CASSTGDPYF
NA	once	TRBV19	TRBJ1-1	12	TGTGCCAGTAGTATAACAGGCACTGAAGCTTTCTTT	CASSITGTEAFF
TRBD2	NA	TRBV3-1/TRBV3-2	TRBJ2-1	15	TGTGCCAGCAGTACAACTAGCGGGGGCCACAATGAGCAGTTCTTC	CASSTTSGGHNEQFF
NA	few	TRBV10-3	TRBJ2-2	14	TGTGCCATCAGTGAGGGACAGAACACCGGGGAGCTGTTTTTT	CAISEGQNTGELFF
TRBD1	once	TRBV2	TRBJ2-7	16	TGTGCCAGCAGCCTAAAGGGACAGGGGACCCCCTACGAGCAGTACTTC	CASSLKGQGTPYEQYF
NA	NA	TRBV21-1	TRBJ1-1	15	TGTGCCAGCAGCAAACCCCAACAGGGGAGCACTGAAGCTTTCTTT	CASSKPQQGSTEAFF
NA	NA	TRBV27	TRBJ1-5	16	TGTGCCAGCAGTCGTCTTCACCCAGGAAATAATCAGCCCCAGCATTTT	CASSRLHPGNNQPQHF
TRBD1	NA	TRBV19	TRBJ2-7	14	TGTGCCAGTAGCAGGGACAGCGGTTGGGACGAGCAGTACTTC	CASSRDSGWDEQYF
TRBD1	NA	TRBV28	TRBJ2-1	13	TGTGCCAGCACCCGGACAGGGGGCCGTGAGCAGTTCTTC	CASTRTGGREQFF
NA	NA	TRBV27	TRBJ2-7	15	TGTGCCAGCAACCATTTCCCGGGACAAAACTACGAGCAGTACTTC	CASNHFPGQNYEQYF